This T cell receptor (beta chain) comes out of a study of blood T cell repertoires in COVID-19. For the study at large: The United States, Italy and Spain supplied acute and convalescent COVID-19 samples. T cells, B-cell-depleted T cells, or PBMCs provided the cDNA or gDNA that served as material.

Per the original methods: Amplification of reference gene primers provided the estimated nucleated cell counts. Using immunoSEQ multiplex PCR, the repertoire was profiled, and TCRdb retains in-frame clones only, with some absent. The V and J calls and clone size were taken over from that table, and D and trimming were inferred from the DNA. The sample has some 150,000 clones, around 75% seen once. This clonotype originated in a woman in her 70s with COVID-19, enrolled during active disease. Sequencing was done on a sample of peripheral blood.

The CDR3 sequence: CASSQDRGGGSLGDTQYF. Written as DNA, the CDR3 is TGCGCCAGCAGCCAAGATCGGGGCGGGGGTTCCCTGGGAGATACGCAGTATTTT. This rearrangement joins TRBV4-1 to TRBJ2-3; 7 positions agree with TRBD2. Trimming removed 0 bases from V and 5 bases from J; junction bases left unmatched: 14. This CDR3 comprises 18 residues. Germline V gene data show CDR1 as MGHRA and CDR2 as YSYEKL.